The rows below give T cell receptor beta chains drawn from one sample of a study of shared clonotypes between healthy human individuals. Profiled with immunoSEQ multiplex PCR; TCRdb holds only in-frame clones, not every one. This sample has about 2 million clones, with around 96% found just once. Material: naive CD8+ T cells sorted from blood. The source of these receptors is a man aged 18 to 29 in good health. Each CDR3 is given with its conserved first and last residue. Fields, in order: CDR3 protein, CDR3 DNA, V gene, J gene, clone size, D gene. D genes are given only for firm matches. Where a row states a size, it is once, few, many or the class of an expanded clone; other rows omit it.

CDR3: CASSAGRGIHEQYF; DNA: TGTGCCAGCAGCGCAGGACGGGGGATCCACGAGCAGTACTTC; V: TRBV13; J: TRBJ2-7; size: NA; D: NA
CDR3: CASSLGQFFTEAFF; DNA: TGTGCCAGCAGCTTGGGACAGTTCTTCACTGAAGCTTTCTTT; V: TRBV5-8; J: TRBJ1-1; size: NA; D: NA
CDR3: CSVVLAGGPLGEQYF; DNA: TGCAGCGTCGTACTAGCGGGGGGGCCTTTGGGTGAGCAGTACTTC; V: TRBV29-1; J: TRBJ2-7; size: once; D: TRBD2
CDR3: CASSQQRLAWETQYF; DNA: TGCGCCAGCAGCCAACAACGACTAGCATGGGAGACCCAGTACTTC; V: TRBV4-3; J: TRBJ2-5; size: NA; D: TRBD2
CDR3: CASSQAGLALTGELFF; DNA: TGCGCCAGCAGCCAAGCTGGCCTAGCTTTAACCGGGGAGCTGTTTTTT; V: TRBV4-1; J: TRBJ2-2; size: NA; D: NA
CDR3: CASSAGVGSYEQYF; DNA: TGTGCCAGCAGTGCCGGGGTAGGTTCCTACGAGCAGTACTTC; V: TRBV7-2; J: TRBJ2-7; size: NA; D: NA
CDR3: CASSGFTTRGNYGYTF; DNA: TGTGCCAGCAGTGGTTTCACTACAAGGGGTAACTATGGCTACACCTTC; V: TRBV6-1; J: TRBJ1-2; size: NA; D: NA
CDR3: CASSPPDRGGNTIYF; DNA: TGTGCCAGCTCACCTCCGGACAGGGGAGGAAACACCATATATTTT; V: TRBV18; J: TRBJ1-3; size: NA; D: TRBD1
CDR3: CASSVSGGFDNEQFF; DNA: TGTGCCAGCAGCGTTAGCGGGGGGTTCGACAATGAGCAGTTCTTC; V: TRBV5-6; J: TRBJ2-1; size: NA; D: TRBD2
CDR3: CASSATTGRAEAFF; DNA: TGTGCCAGCAGTGCAACTACAGGGAGGGCTGAAGCTTTCTTT; V: TRBV27; J: TRBJ1-1; size: NA; D: NA
CDR3: CASKETGGINYGYTF; DNA: TGTGCCAGTAAGGAGACAGGCGGAATTAACTATGGCTACACCTTC; V: TRBV19; J: TRBJ1-2; size: NA; D: NA
CDR3: CSVLDRGSYEQYF; DNA: TGCAGCGTTTTGGACAGGGGAAGTTACGAGCAGTACTTC; V: TRBV29-1; J: TRBJ2-7; size: NA; D: TRBD1
CDR3: CASSPEGLAGTYEQYF; DNA: TGTGCCAGCAGCCCGGAGGGACTAGCGGGGACCTACGAGCAGTACTTC; V: TRBV7-9; J: TRBJ2-7; size: NA; D: TRBD2
CDR3: CATSRGWARGEQYF; DNA: TGTGCCACCAGCAGAGGTTGGGCCAGGGGCGAGCAGTACTTC; V: TRBV15; J: TRBJ2-7; size: NA; D: NA
CDR3: CASSLGQGVSTDTQYF; DNA: TGTGCCAGCAGTTTAGGTCAGGGGGTTAGCACAGATACGCAGTATTTT; V: TRBV28; J: TRBJ2-3; size: NA; D: TRBD1
CDR3: CASSGGTGYEQYF; DNA: TGTGCCAGCAGCGGCGGGACAGGCTACGAGCAGTACTTC; V: TRBV7-8; J: TRBJ2-7; size: NA; D: TRBD1
CDR3: CASSLRQSYEQYF; DNA: TGTGCCAGCAGCTTAAGGCAGTCCTACGAGCAGTACTTC; V: TRBV7-2; J: TRBJ2-7; size: NA; D: NA
CDR3: CASSYGERTYEQYF; DNA: TGTGCCAGCAGTTATGGGGAGAGGACCTACGAGCAGTACTTC; V: TRBV6-5; J: TRBJ2-7; size: once; D: NA
CDR3: CASSTTSWSALYF; DNA: TGTGCCAGTAGTACGACTAGCTGGTCGGCACTGTACTTC; V: TRBV19; J: TRBJ2-7; size: NA; D: TRBD2
CDR3: CASSLARGASNNEQFF; DNA: TGTGCCAGCAGCTTAGCGAGGGGGGCCAGTAACAATGAGCAGTTCTTC; V: TRBV7-9; J: TRBJ2-1; size: NA; D: NA
CDR3: CASSWWGSSGRSNEQFF; DNA: TGTGCCAGCAGTTGGTGGGGGTCTAGCGGGAGGAGTAATGAGCAGTTCTTC; V: TRBV28; J: TRBJ2-1; size: NA; D: TRBD2
CDR3: CASSPPGPTETTQYF; DNA: TGTGCCAGCAGCCCACCGGGACCAACGGAGACTACGCAGTATTTT; V: TRBV7-9; J: TRBJ2-3; size: NA; D: NA
CDR3: CASSRDALYNSPLHF; DNA: TGTGCCAGCAGTAGGGACGCCCTCTATAATTCACCCCTCCACTTT; V: TRBV28; J: TRBJ1-6; size: NA; D: NA
CDR3: CSATAYYEQYF; DNA: TGCAGTGCTACCGCATACTACGAGCAGTACTTC; V: TRBV20-1; J: TRBJ2-7; size: NA; D: NA
CDR3: CASSSGTGPLEDTQYF; DNA: TGTGCCAGCAGTTCGGGGACAGGCCCTTTGGAAGATACGCAGTATTTT; V: TRBV28; J: TRBJ2-3; size: NA; D: TRBD1
CDR3: CASSHLRLAGGTGELFF; DNA: TGCGCCAGCAGCCACCTCCGACTAGCGGGAGGAACCGGGGAGCTGTTTTTT; V: TRBV4-1; J: TRBJ2-2; size: NA; D: TRBD2
CDR3: CASSLAGPGQETNTGELFF; DNA: TGTGCCAGCAGTTTGGCGGGGCCGGGACAGGAGACGAACACCGGGGAGCTGTTTTTT; V: TRBV28; J: TRBJ2-2; size: NA; D: TRBD1
CDR3: CASSGRDSGNTIYF; DNA: TGTGCCAGCAGCGGACGGGACTCTGGAAACACCATATATTTT; V: TRBV5-4; J: TRBJ1-3; size: few; D: NA
CDR3: CASTGAPPVGELFF; DNA: TGTGCCTCGACGGGGGCGCCTCCTGTGGGGGAGCTGTTTTTT; V: TRBV10-3; J: TRBJ2-2; size: NA; D: NA
CDR3: CASSLGGGNTEAFF; DNA: TGTGCCAGCAGCTTAGGCGGGGGGAACACTGAAGCTTTCTTT; V: TRBV11-2; J: TRBJ1-1; size: NA; D: NA
CDR3: CASSLSVGSYEQYF; DNA: TGTGCCAGCAGTCTCTCGGTGGGTTCCTACGAGCAGTACTTC; V: TRBV27; J: TRBJ2-7; size: NA; D: NA
CDR3: CASSQDQNSEDYEQYF; DNA: TGCGCCAGCAGCCAAGATCAGAACTCCGAGGACTACGAGCAGTACTTC; V: TRBV4-1; J: TRBJ2-7; size: NA; D: NA
CDR3: CASSGRYRGQYEQYF; DNA: TGTGCCAGCAGCGGTAGGTACAGGGGTCAATACGAGCAGTACTTC; V: TRBV6-1; J: TRBJ2-7; size: NA; D: TRBD1
CDR3: CASNTGTHITDTQYF; DNA: TGTGCCAGTAATACCGGGACACACATCACAGATACGCAGTATTTT; V: TRBV7-9; J: TRBJ2-3; size: NA; D: NA
CDR3: CASSYSGQGANTEAFF; DNA: TGTGCCAGCAGTTACTCGGGACAGGGGGCCAACACTGAAGCTTTCTTT; V: TRBV6-5; J: TRBJ1-1; size: once; D: TRBD1
CDR3: CASSSGRSEAFF; DNA: TGTGCCAGCAGCTCGGGGAGGAGTGAAGCTTTCTTT; V: TRBV5-4; J: TRBJ1-1; size: NA; D: NA
CDR3: CASSPDIGLAPTYEQYF; DNA: TGTGCCAGCAGCCCAGACATCGGACTAGCACCCACCTACGAGCAGTACTTC; V: TRBV7-6; J: TRBJ2-7; size: NA; D: TRBD2
CDR3: CASRHRGSSYNEQFF; DNA: TGTGCCAGCAGACACAGGGGGAGCTCCTACAATGAGCAGTTCTTC; V: TRBV6-9; J: TRBJ2-1; size: NA; D: TRBD1
CDR3: CASSQTGLATAYNEQFF; DNA: TGCGCCAGCAGCCAAACCGGGCTAGCGACAGCCTACAATGAGCAGTTCTTC; V: TRBV4-1; J: TRBJ2-1; size: NA; D: NA
CDR3: CAGADRSYEQYF; DNA: TGTGCCGGGGCCGACAGGTCCTACGAGCAGTACTTC; V: TRBV2; J: TRBJ2-7; size: NA; D: NA
CDR3: CASSLGDREQYF; DNA: TGTGCCAGCAGTTTAGGGGACAGGGAGCAGTACTTC; V: TRBV6-5; J: TRBJ2-7; size: NA; D: TRBD1
CDR3: CASSATGAGNTIYF; DNA: TGTGCCAGCAGTGCGACAGGGGCTGGAAACACCATATATTTT; V: TRBV6-1; J: TRBJ1-3; size: NA; D: TRBD1
CDR3: CASSMALAGSYEQYF; DNA: TGTGCCAGTAGTATGGCCCTAGCGGGATCCTACGAGCAGTACTTC; V: TRBV19; J: TRBJ2-7; size: NA; D: TRBD2
CDR3: CASSQDFVASGSQETQYF; DNA: TGCGCCAGCAGCCAAGATTTCGTGGCTAGCGGGTCCCAAGAGACCCAGTACTTC; V: TRBV4-1; J: TRBJ2-5; size: NA; D: TRBD2
CDR3: CSVVGLEGRDEQFF; DNA: TGCAGCGTCGTAGGACTAGAGGGGAGGGATGAGCAGTTCTTC; V: TRBV29-1; J: TRBJ2-1; size: NA; D: TRBD2
CDR3: CASSFPWGETQYF; DNA: TGTGCCAGCAGTTTTCCCTGGGGAGAGACCCAGTACTTC; V: TRBV27; J: TRBJ2-5; size: NA; D: NA
CDR3: CASSLSQGSPYEQYF; DNA: TGTGCCAGCAGTTTATCTCAGGGGTCGCCCTACGAGCAGTACTTC; V: TRBV27; J: TRBJ2-7; size: NA; D: NA